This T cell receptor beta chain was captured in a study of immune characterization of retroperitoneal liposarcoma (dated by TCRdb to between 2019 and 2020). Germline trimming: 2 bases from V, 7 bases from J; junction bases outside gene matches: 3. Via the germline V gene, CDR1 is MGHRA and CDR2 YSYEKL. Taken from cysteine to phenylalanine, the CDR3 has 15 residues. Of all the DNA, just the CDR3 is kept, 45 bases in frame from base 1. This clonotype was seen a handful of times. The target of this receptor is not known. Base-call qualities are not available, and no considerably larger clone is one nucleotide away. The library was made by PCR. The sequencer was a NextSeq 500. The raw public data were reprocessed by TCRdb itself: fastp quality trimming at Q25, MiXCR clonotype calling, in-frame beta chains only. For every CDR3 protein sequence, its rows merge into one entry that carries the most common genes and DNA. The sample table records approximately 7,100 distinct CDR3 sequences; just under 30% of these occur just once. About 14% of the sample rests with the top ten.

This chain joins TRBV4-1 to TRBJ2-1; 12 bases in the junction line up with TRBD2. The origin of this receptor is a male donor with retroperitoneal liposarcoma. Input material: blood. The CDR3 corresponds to CASSQRLAGVNEQFF. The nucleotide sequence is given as TGCGCCAGCAGCCAAAGACTAGCGGGAGTGAATGAGCAGTTCTTC.